This record covers a single T cell receptor beta chain. What antigen it recognizes has not been identified. It has no much larger one-base neighbor in the sample; base qualities were not kept. This sample stems from a study of blood T cell repertoires in COVID-19 (dated by TCRdb to 2019 to 2021). Looking at the study overall: Collaborator samples came from the United States, Italy and Spain and covered acute and convalescent phases of COVID-19. The prospective study material was composed of cDNA or gDNA derived from T cells, B-cell-depleted T cells, or PBMCs. The dataset comprised deeply sampled blood TCRbeta repertoires from subjects exposed to, actively infected with, or recovered from COVID-19. The repertoires were made available in a free public database intended to serve as a resource for research on the immune response to SARS-CoV-2. The samples were drawn from two sources: the first 160 participants of the ongoing ImmuneRACE study, and 1,000 to 1,500 subjects contributed by 6 global collaborators. A de-identified subject ID, COVID-19 status, age in years and sex were almost always included in the sample metadata. Where available, HLA class I and class II types were obtained from metadata supplied by the sample provider rather than from assay-based typing. General findings and caveats noted by the study authors: Clinical and demographic metadata were provided uncurated, with the amount varying by source and participant.

V sheds 1 base and J sheds 2 bases, leaving 17 bases between their ends. The CDR3 goes from the cysteine to the phenylalanine over 17 residues. Just the 51-base CDR3 DNA is kept, in frame starting at base 1. Looking up the germline V gene yields CDR1 MGHRA and CDR2 YSYEKL. TCRbeta CDR3 regions were amplified from genomic DNA by means of the immunoSEQ Assay, a bias-controlled multiplex PCR. The study's processing was this. The number of nucleated cells in each sample was estimated from the amplification of reference gene primers within the assay. Sequence reads were collapsed and filtered to measure the absolute abundance of every unique TCRbeta CDR3 rearrangement. Productive Simpson clonality was computed per sample as the square root of Simpson's diversity index over productive rearrangements. What TCRdb holds here is the immuneACCESS table cut down to in-frame rearrangements. Part of the clones is not present; checked against another copy, under half of the missing clones reflect an unresolved V gene, and the others are unexplained. The V and J calls and clone size were taken over from that table, and D and trimming were inferred from the DNA. This sample comprises 80,000 or so clones, roughly 85% of them detected only once. The ten largest clones represent 9.5% to 12% of the sample.

In Seattle, one collaborating source enrolled patients while the infection was active and tracked those patients longitudinally over the course of disease. Whole blood was collected in K2EDTA tubes by collaborating institutions according to the institutions' own protocols. For TCRbeta analysis, collaborators shipped samples as frozen whole blood, isolated PBMCs, or DNA extracted from either of those sample types. The sequencing input was peripheral blood. This clonotype was obtained from a man between 60 and 75 years old with COVID-19, enrolled during active disease. The chain is made from TRBV4-1 and TRBJ2-5; 5 matching bases give a weak D call of TRBD1. The nucleotides are TGCGCCAGCAGCCAAGCGCTTATATCGGCAGGGCAAGAGACCCAGTACTTC. Its translation reads: CASSQALISAGQETQYF.